These 28 T cell receptor beta chains were sequenced from one sample in a study of T cells in Graves' hyperthyroidism and ophthalmopathy. RNA transcripts served as the template for amplifying TCR beta CDR3 regions. Using the HTBI primer set, a first-round RT-PCR was run on the TCR CDR3. Via MiXCR, TCRdb re-called the multiplex PCR reads, giving one row per CDR3 protein. The table lists 560,000 or so distinct CDR3 sequences, roughly 46% of them singletons, with about 7.9% in the top ten. Sequenced sample: peripheral blood or thyroid tissue (not recorded which). These receptors were collected from a woman under 30 with Graves' hyperthyroidism.

This clonotype was detected only a few times. The chain links TRBV15 to TRBJ2-3; D is undetermined. Trimming shortened V by 0 bases and J by 3 bases, and 10 bases separated the two germline ends. Germline CDR1 LNHNV, CDR2 YYDKDF (reference sequence). The CDR3 loop spans 15 amino acids. CDR3 coding DNA: TGTGCCACCAGCAGAGATGATTACGCGACAGATACGCAGTATTTT. This translates into CATSRDDYATDTQYF. The variable domain in full, completed from reference TRBV15 and TRBJ2-3, reads DAMVIQNPRYQVTQFGKPVTLSCSQTLNHNVMYWYQQKSSQAPKLLFHYYDKDFNNEADTPDNFQSRRPNTSFCFLDIRSPGLGDTAMYLCATSRDDYATDTQYFGPGTRLTVL.

The V call is TRBV10-3, the J call TRBJ1-1, with 7 positions matching TRBD1. The length of the CDR3 is 13 residues. Unmatched junction bases numbered 2, after V lost 5 bases and J lost 2 bases. Per the germline V gene, CDR1 is ENHRY and CDR2 is SYGVKD. The CDR3 reads CAISWDRNTEAFF. CDR3 DNA sequence: TGTGCCATCAGTTGGGACAGAAACACTGAAGCTTTCTTT.

This clonotype was seen at least ten times. Relative to the germline gene, one junction end is altered; a read error may explain this. The chain has TRBV7-8 and TRBJ1-2; D unresolved. Germline CDR1 SGHVS, CDR2 FQNEAQ. There are 8 residues in the CDR3. DNA for the CDR3: TGTGCCAGCAGCCTCGAGTCCTTC. This gives the protein CASSLESF.

V gene TRBV7-9 combines with J gene TRBJ1-3, with D possibly being TRBD1 (5 bases). Germline V lookup: CDR1 SEHNR, CDR2 FQNEAQ (reference sequence). The V and J ends lost 4 bases and 0 bases respectively, with 10 bases between them. The CDR3 totals 15 residues. The CDR3 reads CASSSRESSGNTIYF. The CDR3 coding sequence is TGTGCCAGCAGCTCCAGGGAGAGCTCTGGAAACACCATATATTTT.

The sample holds one count of this clonotype. The chain carries TRBV29-1 and TRBJ2-7, with D possibly matching TRBD2 (6 bases). The CDR3 consists of 14 residues. The V end lost 4 bases, the J end lost 0 bases, and 13 bases lay between the germline ends. CDR1 is SQVTM and CDR2 is ANQGSEA in the germline V gene. For the CDR3, the DNA is TGCAGCGTTGGATGGGGGGACCCCTCCTACGAGCAGTACTTC. Protein product: CSVGWGDPSYEQYF.

The chain is built from TRBV5-4 and TRBJ1-5; TRBD1 is a possible D gene (6 bases). Trimming pared 1 base from V and 1 base from J, leaving 9 bases between. CDR1 and CDR2 (germline): SGHNT, YYREEE (reference sequence). The length of the CDR3 is 15 residues. The CDR3 DNA follows: TGTGCCAGCAGCTTGCCGGGACAAAGCAATCAGCCCCAGCATTTT. This gives the protein CASSLPGQSNQPQHF.

This chain links TRBV4-2 with TRBJ2-2; D tentatively fits TRBD1 or TRBD2 (5 bases each). V lost 0 bases to trimming and J lost 7 bases, with 9 bases between them. This CDR3 has 14 residues. In germline, CDR1 is LGHNA, CDR2 YNFKEQ. The chain's CDR3 is CASSQEWGIGELFF. CDR3 nucleotide sequence: TGTGCCAGCAGCCAAGAATGGGGGATCGGGGAGCTGTTTTTT.

V and J are TRBV2 and TRBJ2-7, with D unclear. Per germline, CDR1 SNHLY and CDR2 FYNNEI. CDR3 size: 15 residues. V was trimmed by 6 bases and J by 1 base, leaving 16 bases between them. DNA for the CDR3: TGTGCCAGCAGCGTAGAGATTCCTCCTTCCTACGAGCAGTACTTC. This codes for CASSVEIPPSYEQYF. The whole variable domain, remainder taken from reference TRBV2 and TRBJ2-7, is EPEVTQTPSHQVTQMGQEVILRCVPISNHLYFYWYRQILGQKVEFLVSFYNNEISEKSEIFDDQFSVERPDGSNFTLKIRSTKLEDSAMYFCASSVEIPPSYEQYFGPGTRLTVT.

This clonotype was picked up many times. In nucleotides, the CDR3 is TGCAGTGCTAGACGTACCGCAAGGGGTACTGGAAACACCATATATTTT. It codes for CSARRTARGTGNTIYF. The chain links TRBV20-1 to TRBJ1-3, with D tentatively TRBD1 (5 bases). This CDR3 is built from 16 residues. V lost 2 bases, J lost 2 bases, and 16 bases lay in between. Germline V gives CDR1 DFQATT, CDR2 SNEGSKA (reference sequence).

Points on this clonotype: Lacking the conserved final phenylalanine or tryptophan, this CDR3 likely reflects a read error. The gene calls are TRBV7-8 and TRBJ2-6; D is undetermined. The germline V and J ends were trimmed by 3 bases and 4 bases, with 4 bases remaining between them. From germline, CDR1 is SGHVS and CDR2 FQNEAQ. There are 13 residues in the CDR3. The CDR3: CASSFSGANVLTL. CDR3 DNA: TGTGCCAGCAGCTTCTCAGGGGCCAACGTCCTGACTCTC.

This clonotype showed up many times. V gene TRBV7-9 combines with J gene TRBJ1-1; D unclear. Germline-derived CDR1 and CDR2 are SEHNR and FQNEAQ (reference sequence). V lost 5 bases and J lost 0, with 10 bases in between. CDR3 length: 14 amino acids. The CDR3 bases are TGTGCCAGCAGCAACCCCGAGGTGAACACTGAAGCTTTCTTT. It is translated as CASSNPEVNTEAFF.

V is TRBV7-2 and J is TRBJ1-2; the match to TRBD1 covers 11 bases. The V and J ends lost 5 bases and 4 bases, in that order; junction bases with no gene match: 9. CDR1 is SGHTA and CDR2 is FQGNSA in the germline V gene. The CDR3 totals 16 residues. CDR3 in amino acids: CASSNRDRGISYGYTF. The CDR3, as DNA: TGTGCCAGCAGCAACCGGGACAGGGGGATTAGCTATGGCTACACCTTC.

As to this clonotype: The junction and the germline gene differ at one end; a read error may be behind it. V gene TRBV7-8 combines with J gene TRBJ2-6, with a tentative D call TRBD2 (6 bases). This CDR3 spans 16 amino acids. In germline, CDR1 is SGHVS, CDR2 FQNEAQ. The CDR3 nucleotides read TGTGCCATCAGTTACAACGGGAGAAGTGGGGCCAATGTCCTGACTTTC. The encoded protein is CAISYNGRSGANVLTF.

V and J are TRBV5-1 and TRBJ2-7; no clear D gene. Trimming removed 4 bases at V and 0 bases at J, with 5 bases between. The CDR3 is made up of 12 amino acids. CDR1 SGHRS and CDR2 YFSETQ come from the germline V gene. DNA of the CDR3: TGCGCCAGCAGCAAGAGCTCCTACGAGCAGTACTTC. It translates to CASSKSSYEQYF.

V and J are TRBV10-3 and TRBJ1-2; 8 bases align to TRBD1. CDR1 and CDR2 (germline): ENHRY, SYGVKD. Unmatched junction bases numbered 12, after V lost 10 bases and J lost 8 bases. The CDR3 loop spans 13 amino acids. This CDR3 reads CASRAGQVKGYTF. Here the CDR3 DNA reads TGTGCCAGCAGAGCGGGACAGGTCAAAGGCTACACCTTC.

In regard to this clonotype: A read error is possible here, since a much larger clone lies one base away. The chain links TRBV10-3 to TRBJ1-4; unclear D gene. Trimming took 11 bases from V and 3 from J, leaving 10 bases between them. The CDR3 is 12 amino acids. The germline CDR1 and CDR2 sequences are ENHRY and SYGVKD. The CDR3 nucleotides read TGTGCCGTACAGTCAGCTAATGAAAAACTGTTTTTT. Amino acids: CAVQSANEKLFF.

The table lists this clonotype with a count of one. The chain employs TRBV6-1 and TRBJ1-5, with D maybe TRBD1 (6 bases). The CDR3 is 15 residues long. V was pared by 6 bases and J by 5 bases, with 17 bases between. Per the germline V gene, CDR1 is MNHNS and CDR2 is SASEGT. CDR3 sequence reads: CASSPNSQGHQPQHF. In DNA form, the CDR3 reads TGTGCCAGCAGCCCAAACTCACAGGGCCATCAGCCCCAGCATTTT.

This clonotype has just a few counts. V and J are TRBV7-6 and TRBJ2-7; a weak D match, TRBD1 (6 bases). V was pared by 4 bases and J by 2 bases, with 12 bases between. Germline V gene data show CDR1 as SGHVS and CDR2 as FNYEAQ. The CDR3 extends over 14 amino acids. CDR3 in amino acids: CASSWGRRAYEQYF. The CDR3 nucleotides read TGTGCCAGCAGCTGGGGGCGAAGAGCCTACGAGCAGTACTTC.

A word on this clonotype: This sequence may be a read error, since a much larger clone differs from it by one base. The CDR3 ends on some other residue instead of the conserved phenylalanine or tryptophan, so this is likely a read error. The CDR3 sequence: CATQGAPGLSGNTIYS. DNA for the CDR3: TGTGCCACCCAAGGGGCGCCAGGGTTGTCTGGAAACACCATATATTCT. This chain connects TRBV10-3 to TRBJ1-3; a possible D gene is TRBD1 (5 bases). The CDR3 sequence is 16 residues long. Germline-derived CDR1 and CDR2 are ENHRY and SYGVKD. The germline V and J ends were trimmed by 10 bases and 1 base, with 20 bases remaining between them.

This rearrangement joins TRBV19 to TRBJ2-7; 14 bases agree with TRBD2. The CDR3 extends over 15 amino acids. Per the germline V gene, CDR1 is LNHDA and CDR2 is SQIVND (reference sequence). The trim removed 3 bases at V and 7 bases at J, leaving 5 bases unmatched. The CDR3 region has the DNA TGTGCCAGTAGTATCCAGGGACTAGCGGGAGTGGAGCAGTACTTC. Its translation: CASSIQGLAGVEQYF.

Ten or more counts support this clonotype. This chain joins TRBV10-3 and TRBJ2-7, with 8 bases fitting TRBD2. V gave up 3 bases and J gave up 3 bases; unmatched junction bases: 7. Germline lookup yields CDR1 ENHRY and CDR2 SYGVKD. There are 15 residues in the CDR3. The CDR3: CAISDSSGIFYEQYF. CDR3 DNA: TGTGCCATCAGTGATAGTAGCGGGATCTTCTACGAGCAGTACTTC.

This clonotype was detected many times. This rearrangement joins TRBV7-2 to TRBJ1-1; D is perhaps TRBD1 (6 bases). CDR3 length equals 14 residues. The V and J ends lost 2 bases and 4 bases respectively, with 11 bases between them. In germline, CDR1 is SGHTA, CDR2 FQGNSA. The CDR3 DNA follows: TGTGCCAGCAGCTTACGGGGGCGCGGCACTGAAGCTTTCTTT. Protein sequence: CASSLRGRGTEAFF.

This clonotype turned up a few times. The chain employs TRBV29-1 and TRBJ1-1, with D perhaps matching TRBD1 (6 bases). CDR1 SQVTM and CDR2 ANQGSEA come from the germline V gene. This CDR3 region has 13 residues. V dropped 0 bases and J dropped 4 bases, with 9 bases sitting between them. The CDR3 DNA sequence: TGCAGCGTTGAAGAGGGGGCCGGCACTGAAGCTTTCTTT. It codes for CSVEEGAGTEAFF.

This chain uses TRBV7-2 with TRBJ2-5; perhaps D is TRBD1 or TRBD2 (6 bases each). This CDR3 has 16 residues. V lost 1 base and J lost 5, with 17 bases in between. CDR1 SGHTA and CDR2 FQGNSA come from the germline V gene. CDR3 in amino acids: CASSLVGGPNLETQYF. As DNA, the CDR3 is TGTGCCAGCAGCTTAGTGGGGGGCCCAAACCTTGAGACCCAGTACTTC.

This clonotype was observed many times. V usage is TRBV2 and J usage is TRBJ2-7; D may be TRBD1 or TRBD2 (5 bases each). The germline V and J ends were trimmed by 3 bases and 4 bases, with 13 bases remaining between them. The CDR3 covers 14 residues. Per the germline V gene, CDR1 is SNHLY and CDR2 is FYNNEI. The CDR3 spells CASSEKRDPYEQYF. CDR3 nucleotide sequence: TGTGCCAGCAGTGAGAAAAGGGACCCTTACGAGCAGTACTTC. Full variable domain (rest looked up from reference TRBV2 and TRBJ2-7): EPEVTQTPSHQVTQMGQEVILRCVPISNHLYFYWYRQILGQKVEFLVSFYNNEISEKSEIFDDQFSVERPDGSNFTLKIRSTKLEDSAMYFCASSEKRDPYEQYFGPGTRLTVT.

There are many counts of this clonotype. CDR3 in DNA: TGCAGTGCCGTTAGTGGTGTTCAGCCCCAGCATTTT. Its translation is CSAVSGVQPQHF. The chain is built from TRBV20-1 and TRBJ1-5; D gene ambiguous. Germline V gives CDR1 DFQATT, CDR2 SNEGSKA (reference sequence). The CDR3 is made up of 12 amino acids. V lost 6 bases and J lost 6, with 12 bases in between.

This chain connects TRBV29-1 to TRBJ1-5; 9 bases align to TRBD1. CDR1 and CDR2 from the germline V gene are SQVTM and ANQGSEA. The junction had 5 bases not matched to a gene; V was cut back by 8 bases and J by 6 bases. The CDR3 sequence is 12 residues long. Written as DNA, the CDR3 is TGCAGCCGAGGGACAGGGCCTCAGCCCCAGCATTTT. It encodes CSRGTGPQPQHF.

The chain couples TRBV2 to TRBJ1-2; TRBD1 might be the D (6 bases). V lost 6 bases to trimming and J lost 7 bases, with 15 bases between them. The CDR3 loop spans 13 amino acids. Germline V lookup: CDR1 SNHLY, CDR2 FYNNEI. CDR3 region: CASSQVAGAGYTF. CDR3 bases: TGTGCCAGCAGCCAAGTTGCAGGGGCTGGCTACACCTTC.